The present T cell receptor beta chain was sequenced within a study of shared clonotypes between healthy human individuals. Study observations and caveats: Rarefaction showed sorted-subset sequencing was incomplete despite large depth.

Study donors comprised healthy, HIV-negative adults devoid of recent acute infection or vaccination. A CD45RA+ naive subset and a CD45RA-negative memory subset were split from CD4+ cells. Trimming shortened V by 2 bases and J by 4 bases, and 16 bases separated the two germline ends. This CDR3 region has 15 residues. The V gene's germline CDR1 is SGHRS and CDR2 YFSETQ. In the study's own analysis: Filtering was not the same, since immunoSEQ gave junction-only sequences without quality scores. Using immunoSEQ multiplex PCR, the repertoire was profiled, and TCRdb retains in-frame clones only, with some absent. The V and J calls and clone size come from that table; D and trimming were worked out from the DNA. The profile shows 2 million to 3 million clones, 80% to 95% of them singletons. With respect to this clone: What it recognizes is unknown.

The sequencing sample was made of naive CD4+ T cells from PBMCs. Regarding subset: CD45RA+ positively selected. The receptor comes from a young man in good health. Some clones in this sample may be carry-over from other donors' samples. This chain links TRBV5-1 with TRBJ2-7; TRBD2 is a possible D gene (7 bases). The CDR3 loop reads CASSLPEGGQYEQYF. The CDR3, as DNA: TGCGCCAGCAGCTTACCAGAGGGGGGGCAGTACGAGCAGTACTTC.